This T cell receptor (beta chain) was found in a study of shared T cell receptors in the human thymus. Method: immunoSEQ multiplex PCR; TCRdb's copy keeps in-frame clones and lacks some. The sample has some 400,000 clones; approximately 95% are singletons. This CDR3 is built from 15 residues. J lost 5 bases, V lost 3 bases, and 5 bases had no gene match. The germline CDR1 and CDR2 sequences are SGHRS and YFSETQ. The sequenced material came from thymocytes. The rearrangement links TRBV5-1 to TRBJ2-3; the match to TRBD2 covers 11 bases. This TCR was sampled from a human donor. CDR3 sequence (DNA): TGCGCCAGCAGCTGGACTAGCGGGCGGGGAGATACGCAGTATTTT. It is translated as CASSWTSGRGDTQYF.